The following is a T cell receptor (beta chain) sequence with its context. CDR1 and CDR2 (germline): SGHRS, YFSETQ. CDR3 size: 17 residues. J gave up 4 bases and V 0 bases, and 11 bases lay outside the gene matches. Original methodology: Estimates of nucleated cell counts were drawn from the amplification of reference gene primers. TCRdb's table, derived via immunoSEQ multiplex PCR, lists solely in-frame clones and lacks some. That table gives V, J and clone size, and the DNA gave D and trimming. The sample comprises 390,000 or so clones, roughly 89% of which are singletons, and 6% to 7.5% rests with the top ten. The data derive from a study of blood T cell repertoires in COVID-19.

The chain uses TRBV5-1 and TRBJ2-5; 8 nucleotides line up with TRBD1. Sequenced sample: peripheral blood. This TCR was recovered from a man aged 18 to 30 with active or convalescent COVID-19. CDR3 amino acids: CASSLEGQGDWGETQYF. The CDR3 DNA follows: TGCGCCAGCAGCTTGGAAGGACAGGGCGATTGGGGAGAGACCCAGTACTTC. Together with reference TRBV5-1 and TRBJ2-5, the CDR3 gives the full variable domain: KAGVTQTPRYLIKTRGQQVTLSCSPISGHRSVSWYQQTPGQGLQFLFEYFSETQRNKGNFPGRFSGRQFSNSRSEMNVSTLELGDSALYLCASSLEGQGDWGETQYFGPGTRLLVL.